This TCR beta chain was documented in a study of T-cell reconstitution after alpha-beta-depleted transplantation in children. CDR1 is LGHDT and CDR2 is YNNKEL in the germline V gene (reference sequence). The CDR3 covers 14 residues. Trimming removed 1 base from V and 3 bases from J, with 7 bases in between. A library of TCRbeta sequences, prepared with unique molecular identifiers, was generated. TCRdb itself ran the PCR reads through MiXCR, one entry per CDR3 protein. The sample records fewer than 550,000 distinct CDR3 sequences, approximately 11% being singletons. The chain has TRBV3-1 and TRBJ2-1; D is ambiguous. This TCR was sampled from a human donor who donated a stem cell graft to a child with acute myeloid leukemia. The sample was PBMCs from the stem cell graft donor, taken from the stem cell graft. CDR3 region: CASSQVADYNEQFF. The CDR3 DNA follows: TGTGCCAGCAGCCAAGTCGCGGACTACAATGAGCAGTTCTTC.